These 21 T cell receptor beta chains were sequenced from one sample in a study of T cells in Graves' hyperthyroidism and ophthalmopathy. Researchers amplified the TCR beta CDR3 regions from RNA transcripts. The TCR CDR3 was amplified in a first-round RT-PCR using the HTBI primer set. TCRdb used MiXCR to reprocess the multiplex PCR reads, holding one entry per CDR3 protein. Of a few hundred thousand distinct CDR3 sequences listed, about 15% are singletons. The source material was blood. Receptors were obtained from a woman in her twenties or thirties with Graves' hyperthyroidism.

This clonotype has at least ten counts. This chain uses TRBV12-3 or TRBV12-4 with TRBJ2-7; TRBD2 agrees at 14 bases. This CDR3 spans 20 amino acids. V shed 5 bases, J shed 2 bases, and the junction held 17 bases outside the gene matches. This CDR3 reads CASSRAPGLAGVGETYEQYF. CDR3 DNA sequence: TGTGCCAGCAGTCGTGCGCCGGGACTAGCGGGAGTAGGAGAAACCTACGAGCAGTACTTC.

The chain employs TRBV19 and TRBJ1-2; 7 nucleotides match TRBD1. Per the germline V gene, CDR1 is LNHDA and CDR2 is SQIVND (reference sequence). The V and J ends lost 3 bases and 8 bases, in that order; junction bases with no gene match: 6. The CDR3 length is 13 residues. CDR3 amino acids: CASSIDRAKGYTF. The CDR3 region has the DNA TGTGCCAGTAGTATCGACAGGGCAAAGGGCTACACCTTC.

This clonotype was recorded at least ten times. The chain links TRBV12-3 or TRBV12-4 to TRBJ2-7; 11 bases map to TRBD2. CDR3 size: 15 residues. Trimming at V came to 5 bases and at J to 7 bases, leaving 10 bases not matched to a gene. The CDR3 loop reads CASSSGPSGRNEQYF. For the CDR3, the DNA is TGTGCCAGCAGTAGTGGGCCTAGCGGGAGGAATGAGCAGTACTTC.

The chain uses TRBV2 and TRBJ2-2; TRBD1 agrees at 9 bases. CDR1 is SNHLY and CDR2 is FYNNEI in the germline V gene. The CDR3 loop spans 14 amino acids. V was pared by 6 bases and J by 6 bases, with 5 bases of the junction left unmatched. CDR3 protein: CASRQGASSGELFF. As DNA, the CDR3 is TGTGCCAGCAGACAGGGGGCGTCGTCCGGGGAGCTGTTTTTT.

The chain joins TRBV13 to TRBJ2-2, with TRBD2 matching 10 bases. CDR3 length equals 22 residues. Germline assignment: CDR1 PRHDT and CDR2 FYEKMQ (reference sequence). The ends lost 0 bases at V and 5 bases at J; junction bases unmatched: 21. DNA for the CDR3: TGTGCCAGCAGCTTAGGAGTCGTGACTCCGGGCGGGCTAGCGGGAGCAACCGGGGAGCTGTTTTTT. It specifies CASSLGVVTPGGLAGATGELFF.

This clonotype has just a few counts. The genes are TRBV7-7 and TRBJ2-1, with unresolved D. The CDR3 sequence is 15 residues long. Germline lookup yields CDR1 SSHAT and CDR2 FNYEAQ (reference sequence). The V and J ends lost 1 base and 1 base respectively, with 8 bases between them. The CDR3 nucleotides read TGTGCCAGCAGCTTAGGCCCGGATTCCTACAATGAGCAGTTCTTC. Amino acid sequence: CASSLGPDSYNEQFF.

This clonotype was counted once. The rearrangement joins TRBV5-1 to TRBJ1-4; unclear D gene. V was trimmed by 2 bases and J by 5 bases, leaving 10 bases between them. The CDR3 contains 14 residues. Germline CDR1 reads SGHRS; CDR2 reads YFSETQ. CDR3 residues: CASSLEWLNEKLFF. The CDR3 DNA reads TGCGCCAGCAGCTTAGAGTGGTTGAATGAAAAACTGTTTTTT.

The V and J genes are TRBV5-1 and TRBJ2-3; 9 nucleotides agree with TRBD2. In germline, CDR1 is SGHRS, CDR2 YFSETQ. The CDR3 is 14 residues long. The junction had 7 bases not matched to a gene; V was cut back by 7 bases and J by 4 bases. Here the CDR3 reads CASCSGSAPDTQYF. The CDR3, as DNA: TGCGCCAGCTGTAGCGGGAGCGCGCCAGATACGCAGTATTTT.

This clonotype appeared many times. This chain connects TRBV7-9 to TRBJ2-1; perhaps TRBD2 as D (5 bases). The germline V gene encodes CDR1 SEHNR and CDR2 FQNEAQ (reference sequence). Trimming removed 3 bases from V and 9 bases from J, with 12 bases in between. The CDR3 has 13 residues. The CDR3: CASSLLAGSEQFF. The CDR3 DNA reads as TGTGCCAGCAGCTTGTTGGCGGGTAGTGAGCAGTTCTTC.

A remark on this clonotype: Since a much larger clone is just one base distant, this may be a read error. The chain links TRBV2 to TRBJ2-3; 12 bases line up with TRBD1. Trimming at V came to 8 bases and at J to 4 bases, leaving 4 bases not matched to a gene. The germline gives CDR1 SNHLY, CDR2 FYNNEI. This CDR3 comprises 14 residues. The chain's CDR3 is CASPGTGGSDTQYF. The CDR3 bases are TGTGCCAGCCCCGGGACAGGGGGCTCAGATACGCAGTATTTT.

The chain combines TRBV25-1 with TRBJ2-2, with D uncertain. Germline CDR1 is MGHDK and CDR2 is SYGVNS. CDR3 length: 11 amino acids. Trimming took 5 bases from V and 9 from J, leaving 7 bases between them. This chain's CDR3 is CASSSPRELFF. The CDR3 nucleotides read TGTGCCAGCAGTTCTCCCAGGGAGCTGTTTTTT. Drawing the rest from reference TRBV25-1 and TRBJ2-2, the complete variable domain is EADIYQTPRYLVIGTGKKITLECSQTMGHDKMYWYQQDPGMELHLIHYSYGVNSTEKGDLSSESTVSRIRTEHFPLTLESARPSHTSQYLCASSSPRELFFGEGSRLTVL.

This clonotype has a count of ten or more. The chain carries TRBV12-3 or TRBV12-4 and TRBJ1-2; maybe TRBD1 (5 bases). The V end lost 2 bases, the J end lost 8 bases, and 15 bases lay between the germline ends. The CDR3 covers 14 residues. CDR3 DNA: TGTGCCAGCAGTTTATGGACACGACCGCTCGGCTACACCTTC. This translates into CASSLWTRPLGYTF.

This clonotype was recorded at least ten times. The chain uses TRBV28 and TRBJ2-7; D remains unclear. The CDR3 spans 13 residues. Germline values: CDR1 MDHEN, CDR2 SYDVKM. V was trimmed by 3 bases and J by 5 bases, leaving 11 bases between them. For the CDR3, the DNA is TGTGCCAGCAGTTTGGTAGTCCCCAACGAGCAGTACTTC. This translates into CASSLVVPNEQYF.

This clonotype was detected only a few times. CDR3 sequence reads: CASSDSSGSTDTQYF. In nucleotides, the CDR3 is TGTGCCAGCAGTGATTCTAGCGGTAGCACAGATACGCAGTATTTT. The chain is built from TRBV25-1 and TRBJ2-3, with 7 positions matching TRBD2. CDR3 size: 15 residues. Germline-derived CDR1 and CDR2 are MGHDK and SYGVNS. V lost 3 bases and J lost 0; bases outside the gene matches: 3.

There are many counts of this clonotype. The CDR3, as DNA: TGTGCCAGCAAAGCTAGTAATTCCCTGGCCTACGAGCAGTACTTC. Translated: CASKASNSLAYEQYF. The chain uses TRBV28 and TRBJ2-7; D unresolved. Trimming pared 7 bases from V and 2 bases from J, leaving 18 bases between. CDR1 MDHEN and CDR2 SYDVKM come from the germline V gene. This CDR3 has 15 residues.

The rearrangement joins TRBV3-2 to TRBJ1-6; the table's D call, TRBD1, was not checked against the DNA. TRBV3-2 is a pseudogene. The CDR3 sequence is 14 residues long. The CDR3: CASSQDRGGSPLHF. DNA for the CDR3: TGTGCCAGCAGCCAAGACAGGGGAGGTTCACCCCTCCACTTT.

This clonotype was seen ten or more times. The gene calls are TRBV20-1 and TRBJ1-5; 7 bases agree with TRBD1. The germline gives CDR1 DFQATT, CDR2 SNEGSKA (reference sequence). The CDR3 spans 15 residues. With 5 bases clipped from V and 2 bases from J, the junction kept 9 bases outside the gene matches. The CDR3 sequence: CSARRQGGGNQPQHF. Here the CDR3 DNA reads TGCAGTGCTCGAAGACAGGGAGGAGGCAATCAGCCCCAGCATTTT.

This clonotype has a count of ten or more. J is TRBJ2-3 and V is TRBV7-2; 7 positions match TRBD2. The CDR3 consists of 16 residues. Germline V CDR1 and CDR2: SGHTA, FQGNSA. V lost 0 bases, J lost 2 bases, and 5 bases stayed unmatched. The CDR3: CASSLASLAVTDTQYF. CDR3 nucleotides: TGTGCCAGCAGCTTAGCTTCCCTAGCGGTCACAGATACGCAGTATTTT. Supplemented by reference TRBV7-2 and TRBJ2-3, the full variable domain reads GAGVSQSPSNKVTEKGKDVELRCDPISGHTALYWYRQSLGQGLEFLIYFQGNSAPDKSGLPSDRFSAERTGGSVSTLTIQRTQQEDSAVYLCASSLASLAVTDTQYFGPGTRLTVL.

The chain joins TRBV5-1 to TRBJ2-3; 7 bases line up with TRBD2. The CDR3 contains 18 residues. Per germline, CDR1 SGHRS and CDR2 YFSETQ. The J segment lost 4 bases and the V segment lost 0 bases, leaving 14 bases of the junction unmatched. CDR3 in amino acids: CASSLVREGGSIPDTQYF. The CDR3 DNA sequence: TGCGCCAGCAGCTTGGTCAGGGAGGGCGGGAGTATACCAGATACGCAGTATTTT.

This clonotype was seen at least ten times. The CDR3 bases are TGTGCCAGCAGTGAAGGGGGGATTGGGACAGATACGCAGTATTTT. Its translation is CASSEGGIGTDTQYF. This chain joins TRBV2 and TRBJ2-3; D may correspond to TRBD1 or TRBD2 (5 bases each). The CDR3 runs to 15 residues. Germline CDR1 SNHLY, CDR2 FYNNEI. The V and J ends lost 1 base and 3 bases respectively, with 11 bases between them.

Ten or more counts support this clonotype. This chain joins TRBV6-2 or TRBV6-3 and TRBJ1-5; D ambiguous. The germline CDR1 and CDR2 sequences are MNHEY and SVGEGT. This CDR3 has 16 residues. Deletions cut 0 bases from V and 1 base from J, with 10 bases between. In nucleotides, the CDR3 is TGTGCCAGCAGTTACTCGAAAAGGGAAAGCAATCAGCCCCAGCATTTT. Its translation is CASSYSKRESNQPQHF.